Below, 21 T cell receptor beta chains from the same sample are listed, as sequenced in a study of T-cell memory formation after mild COVID-19. Each CDR3 protein gets one entry after TCRdb re-called the 5' RACE reads with MiXCR. The sample holds about 130,000 distinct CDR3 sequences, roughly 15% seen once. Sequencing used PBMCs or a T cell subset sorted from them (not recorded which). The receptors here all came from an adult woman who had mild COVID-19 (a few samples of this study predate the infection). Cell type and time point are not known.

The rearrangement uses TRBV5-1 and TRBJ2-7; TRBD1 agrees at 10 bases. This CDR3 is built from 15 residues. Germline V gene data show CDR1 as SGHRS and CDR2 as YFSETQ. The junction had 9 bases not matched to a gene; V was cut back by 4 bases and J by 5 bases. As DNA, the CDR3 is TGCGCCAGCAGCGGGGGACAGGGGTTCCCCCACGAGCAGTACTTC. It is translated as CASSGGQGFPHEQYF.

V usage is TRBV20-1 and J usage is TRBJ2-1, with a tentative D call TRBD2 (6 bases). CDR3 length: 16 residues. Germline assignment: CDR1 DFQATT and CDR2 SNEGSKA (reference sequence). The V end was cut by 4 bases, the J end by 0 bases, with 16 bases between. CDR3 in amino acids: CSAIRLSGSSYNEQFF. The CDR3 DNA sequence: TGCAGTGCTATAAGATTGAGCGGGTCCTCCTACAATGAGCAGTTCTTC.

V and J are TRBV6-5 and TRBJ1-2, with a tentative D call TRBD1 (5 bases). Germline V gives CDR1 MNHEY, CDR2 SVGAGI. The CDR3 spans 15 residues. Trimming left V 6 bases short and J 4 bases short, with 18 bases between. CDR3 sequence reads: CASSPRVVGAYGYTF. The CDR3, as DNA: TGTGCCAGCAGCCCCCGGGTGGTTGGGGCCTATGGCTACACCTTC.

J is TRBJ2-3 and V is TRBV19, with no clear D. CDR3 length equals 14 residues. Germline loops: CDR1 LNHDA, CDR2 SQIVND (reference sequence). Trimming stripped 5 bases from V and 4 bases from J, with 13 bases between. The DNA for the CDR3 is TGTGCCAGTAGTTCACGTCGGAGTTCAGATACGCAGTATTTT. This encodes CASSSRRSSDTQYF.

This clonotype was observed a handful of times. The chain couples TRBV6-1 to TRBJ1-2, with TRBD1 matching over 7 bases. Trimming cost V 0 bases and J 4 bases; bases outside gene matches: 2. CDR3 size: 14 residues. The V gene's germline CDR1 is MNHNS and CDR2 SASEGT. The CDR3 DNA follows: TGTGCCAGCAGTGAAGCAACAGGGGCCTATGGCTACACCTTC. Encoded protein: CASSEATGAYGYTF.

This clonotype was detected many times. The chain has TRBV5-1 and TRBJ2-2, with no clear D. CDR1 is SGHRS, CDR2 YFSETQ, per germline. V was shortened by 1 base and J by 0 bases, with 10 bases between the two germline ends. This CDR3 is 16 amino acids long. CDR3 bases: TGCGCCAGCAGCTTGAGTCAGACCTCGAACACCGGGGAGCTGTTTTTT. The encoded protein is CASSLSQTSNTGELFF. Looking up the rest from reference TRBV5-1 and TRBJ2-2 gives the full variable domain: KAGVTQTPRYLIKTRGQQVTLSCSPISGHRSVSWYQQTPGQGLQFLFEYFSETQRNKGNFPGRFSGRQFSNSRSEMNVSTLELGDSALYLCASSLSQTSNTGELFFGEGSRLTVL.

This clonotype was observed a few times. The chain couples TRBV6-5 to TRBJ2-7; 10 bases are a match to TRBD1. After removal of 5 bases from V and 7 bases from J, the junction contained 8 bases not matched to a gene. Germline CDR1 reads MNHEY; CDR2 reads SVGAGI. This CDR3 region has 14 residues. The CDR3 reads CASSRDRGLGEQYF. The CDR3 DNA reads TGTGCCAGCAGTCGCGACAGGGGGCTCGGTGAGCAGTACTTC.

This clonotype was found a few times. The genes are TRBV30 and TRBJ2-7, with 8 bases that match TRBD2. CDR1 is GTSNPN, CDR2 SVGIG, per germline (reference sequence). The trim removed 7 bases at V and 9 bases at J, leaving 11 bases unmatched. The CDR3 runs 12 residues. CDR3 bases: TGTGCCTCCGAGACTAGCGAAGCAGCGCAGTACTTC. Amino acid sequence: CASETSEAAQYF.

The CDR3: CASSLGQGVYGYTF. The CDR3 DNA is TGTGCCAGCAGTTTAGGACAGGGCGTCTATGGCTACACCTTC. This chain links TRBV12-3 or TRBV12-4 with TRBJ1-2; 7 bases are a match to TRBD1. The length of the CDR3 is 14 residues. Trimming took 1 base from V and 4 from J; bases not matched to a gene: 3.

This clonotype appeared many times. A read error may produce the germline difference seen at one junction end. The rearrangement links TRBV24-1 to TRBJ2-3, with D possibly matching TRBD2 (7 bases). Germline CDR1 KGHDR, CDR2 SFDVKD. CDR3 length: 15 amino acids. The CDR3 DNA reads as TGTGCCATCAGTGAGGGGGGGCAAGGCACAGATACGCAGTATTTT. Translated: CAISEGGQGTDTQYF.

This clonotype showed up just a few times. This sequence joins TRBV5-5 and TRBJ1-1, with a tentative D call TRBD1 (6 bases). Germline V gene sequence: CDR1 SGHKS, CDR2 YYEKEE (reference sequence). Trimming pared 5 bases from V and 0 bases from J, leaving 14 bases between. This CDR3 region has 15 residues. The CDR3 spells CASRKGGGMNTEAFF. CDR3 coding DNA: TGTGCCAGCAGAAAGGGGGGAGGGATGAACACTGAAGCTTTCTTT.

This clonotype was found a few times. The genes are TRBV10-3 and TRBJ2-3; D could derive from TRBD1 or TRBD2 (5 bases each). Trimming took off 11 bases at V and 3 bases at J, with 30 bases between the two ends. This CDR3 is 18 amino acids long. The germline V gene has CDR1 ENHRY and CDR2 SYGVKD. The CDR3 sequence is CARYLGKGRTLRTDTQYF. In DNA form, the CDR3 reads TGTGCCCGTTACCTCGGAAAGGGACGCACTCTCCGGACAGATACGCAGTATTTT.

The CDR3 DNA is TGTGCCAGCAGCTTAGCCTGGGGGACGTCCTACAATGAGCAGTTCTTC. This sequence encodes CASSLAWGTSYNEQFF. V and J are TRBV7-9 and TRBJ2-1; D is tentatively TRBD1 or TRBD2 (5 bases each). The V end was cut by 0 bases, the J end by 1 base, with 10 bases between. Germline values: CDR1 SEHNR, CDR2 FQNEAQ (reference sequence). There are 16 residues in the CDR3.

This chain joins TRBV5-5 and TRBJ1-5, with 8 bases lining up with TRBD1. Germline assignment: CDR1 SGHKS and CDR2 YYEKEE (reference sequence). Trimming cost V 0 bases and J 5 bases; bases outside gene matches: 7. This CDR3 has 16 amino acids. CDR3 DNA sequence: TGTGCCAGCAGCTTGGCTTTAGGGACAGGAGATCAGCCCCAGCATTTT. Its translation is CASSLALGTGDQPQHF.

This clonotype was found many times. The chain carries TRBV4-1 and TRBJ2-2, with TRBD1 matching over 8 bases. V trimming: 0 bases; J trimming: 2 bases; junction bases outside the gene matches: 8. Germline V gene sequence: CDR1 MGHRA, CDR2 YSYEKL. This CDR3 is 18 amino acids long. The CDR3 protein is CASSQEVRQGLNTGELFF. CDR3 coding DNA: TGCGCCAGCAGCCAAGAAGTGCGACAGGGGTTAAACACCGGGGAGCTGTTTTTT.

The chain recombines TRBV11-2 with TRBJ2-3; D tentatively fits TRBD1 or TRBD2 (5 bases each). CDR1 and CDR2 from the germline V gene are SGHAT and FQNNGV. The V end lost 5 bases, the J end lost 5 bases, and 11 bases lay between the germline ends. The CDR3 has 13 residues. Here the CDR3 reads CASSQAGGDTQYF. In nucleotides, the CDR3 is TGTGCCAGCAGCCAGGCTGGGGGAGATACGCAGTATTTT. The variable domain in full, completed from reference TRBV11-2 and TRBJ2-3, reads EAGVAQSPRYKIIEKRQSVAFWCNPISGHATLYWYQQILGQGPKLLIQFQNNGVVDDSQLPKDRFSAERLKGVDSTLKIQPAKLEDSAVYLCASSQAGGDTQYFGPGTRLTVL.

V gene TRBV5-6 combines with J gene TRBJ2-7; the match to TRBD2 covers 7 bases. Germline V CDR1 and CDR2: SGHDT, YYEEEE. After removal of 2 bases from V and 5 bases from J, the junction contained 7 bases not matched to a gene. The CDR3 consists of 14 residues. The CDR3 region is CASSFPAGTNEQYF. The CDR3 DNA sequence: TGTGCCAGCAGCTTTCCAGCGGGGACGAACGAGCAGTACTTC.

The rearrangement uses TRBV27 and TRBJ1-2; 12 nucleotides align to TRBD1. CDR1 MNHEY and CDR2 SMNVEV come from the germline V gene (reference sequence). The CDR3 consists of 15 residues. V lost 2 bases to trimming and J lost 4 bases; unmatched junction nucleotides: 2. In nucleotides, the CDR3 is TGTGCCAGCAGTTTACTGGGACAGGGGGCCTATGGCTACACCTTC. It encodes CASSLLGQGAYGYTF.

In its sample, this clonotype was seen a few times. The chain has TRBV19 and TRBJ2-2; 10 nucleotides match TRBD1. In germline, CDR1 is LNHDA, CDR2 SQIVND (reference sequence). V shed 7 bases and J 5 bases; nucleotides not matched to a gene: 13. CDR3 length equals 17 residues. This chain's CDR3 is CASTGTGASTVTGELFF. The CDR3 bases are TGTGCCAGTACGGGGACAGGGGCCTCAACGGTGACCGGGGAGCTGTTTTTT. The entire variable domain, with the rest obtained from reference TRBV19 and TRBJ2-2, is as follows: DGGITQSPKYLFRKEGQNVTLSCEQNLNHDAMYWYRQDPGQGLRLIYYSQIVNDFQKGDIAEGYSVSREKKESFPLTVTSAQKNPTAFYLCASTGTGASTVTGELFFGEGSRLTVL.

This chain links TRBV2 with TRBJ2-1; possible D gene TRBD2, 5 bases. Trimming cost V 7 bases and J 7 bases, with 20 bases left between them. The CDR3 has 15 amino acids. CDR1 and CDR2 from the germline V gene are SNHLY and FYNNEI. CDR3 sequence reads: CASNEASLNWNEQFF. DNA for the CDR3: TGTGCCAGCAATGAGGCTAGCCTCAATTGGAATGAGCAGTTCTTC. Combining the CDR3 with reference TRBV2 and TRBJ2-1 gives the whole variable domain EPEVTQTPSHQVTQMGQEVILRCVPISNHLYFYWYRQILGQKVEFLVSFYNNEISEKSEIFDDQFSVERPDGSNFTLKIRSTKLEDSAMYFCASNEASLNWNEQFFGPGTRLTVL.

The chain combines TRBV6-5 with TRBJ2-5; 8 nucleotides line up with TRBD1. CDR1 MNHEY and CDR2 SVGAGI come from the germline V gene. Losses at the gene ends were 7 bases for V and 4 bases for J; bases not matched to a gene: 11. CDR3 length: 15 amino acids. In DNA, the CDR3 is TGTGCCAGCACCGCCTCGACAGGGGCAGGAGAGACCCAGTACTTC. Translated: CASTASTGAGETQYF.